These T cell receptor beta chains were read from a single sample in a study of OX40 agonist ivuxolimab in advanced cancers. Assay used: immunoSEQ multiplex PCR; TCRdb lists only in-frame clones, some missing. The table includes tens of thousands of clones, roughly 86% detected once. The input for sequencing was CD4+ or CD8+ T cells sorted from blood, taken in a trial of the OX40 agonist ivuxolimab. These receptors were taken from an adult with an advanced solid tumor such as melanoma, head and neck, liver or kidney cancer. CDR3s leave out the opening cysteine and the closing phenylalanine or tryptophan.

TRBV28	TRBJ1-5	ASKQTDQPQH
TRBV7-9	TRBJ2-2	ASSLLRAGGYTGELF
TRBV13	TRBJ2-7	ASSPRQSSYEQY
TRBV5-1	TRBJ2-5	ASSMGTVIQETQY
TRBV5-4	TRBJ2-1	ASSQEGTGVYNEQF
TRBV5-4	TRBJ1-6	ASSPGASSYNSPLH
TRBV18	TRBJ1-2	ASSTEGANYGYT
TRBV28	TRBJ2-7	ASTGGPPSYEQY
TRBV5-4	TRBJ1-1	ASSPGTGARNTEAF
TRBV7-3	TRBJ1-1	ASSLIGGNTEAF
TRBV29-1	TRBJ1-1	SVGGGRGNTEAF
TRBV5-1	TRBJ2-2	ASSFGAPVAGELF
TRBV9	TRBJ2-7	ASSVEESSYEQY
TRBV6-1	TRBJ1-6	ASRLTGDSPLH
TRBV19	TRBJ1-5	ASSMGGTGSQPQH
TRBV9	TRBJ2-3	ASSVGQTLNTQY
TRBV6-5	TRBJ1-1	ASSTPDRVNTEAF
TRBV7-9	TRBJ2-7	ASTLVSRVSFSYEQY
TRBV9	TRBJ1-5	ASSVGQGEAQPQH
TRBV28	TRBJ2-7	ASSFRAGQDYSYEQY
TRBV9	TRBJ1-1	ASSVALPGTGQTEAF
TRBV6-6	TRBJ2-7	ASKTTSGGPY
TRBV11-3	TRBJ2-5	ASSPPAGETQY
TRBV6-1	TRBJ2-1	ASSEATPGEQF
TRBV5-1	TRBJ2-3	ASSLAGPYTDTQY
TRBV14	TRBJ1-2	ASSQVGNPNYGYT
TRBV7-9	TRBJ1-5	ASSPAGRHQPQH
TRBV19	TRBJ1-5	ASSSTVSGQPQH
TRBV11-2	TRBJ1-5	ASSLDMIGNQPQH
TRBV10-1	TRBJ2-3	ASSTGLFTDTQY
TRBV28	TRBJ2-3	ASRTGLRTDTQY
TRBV28	TRBJ1-5	ASKSEYSNQPQH
TRBV5-6	TRBJ2-7	ASSPTYGQGRVYEQY
TRBV6-5	TRBJ2-1	ASSLLAGGNNEQF
TRBV6-6	TRBJ2-7	ASSLQGLHEQY
TRBV6-1	TRBJ1-3	ASSAGPLTDTIY
TRBV5-5	TRBJ2-1	ASSARSSYNEQF
TRBV28	TRBJ1-5	ASTNKPGGDQPQH
TRBV30	TRBJ1-3	AWSANDRAGNTIY
TRBV25-1	TRBJ2-7	ASSGLAGGSYEQY
TRBV5-4	TRBJ1-1	ASRGQGARTEAF
TRBV11-3	TRBJ2-1	ASSKDSGLTNEQF
TRBV30	TRBJ2-2	AWRGGSLPTGELF
TRBV5-4	TRBJ2-7	ASSFGQSSYEQY
TRBV5-4	TRBJ2-7	ASSLAGYYEQY
TRBV2	TRBJ1-5	ASSGRGRQPQH
TRBV18	TRBJ2-2	ASSPSSGRALRELF
TRBV7-7	TRBJ1-1	ASSLRGRGNTEAF
TRBV19	TRBJ1-5	ASSIQGWQPQH
TRBV30	TRBJ2-6	AWSMGATGANVLT
TRBV5-1	TRBJ1-4	ASGSGTNEKLF
TRBV5-1	TRBJ1-4	ASSPGQGGPNEKLF
TRBV27	TRBJ2-7	ASSLSWGTDEQY
TRBV18	TRBJ2-7	ASSPRSDRFSYEQY
TRBV7-6	TRBJ1-5	ASSLVGTGDQPQH
TRBV2	TRBJ1-1	ASNRQGPMNTEAF
TRBV27	TRBJ1-3	ASSPRGHLGSGNTIY
TRBV12-5	TRBJ2-1	ASGLFPPDRGDEQF